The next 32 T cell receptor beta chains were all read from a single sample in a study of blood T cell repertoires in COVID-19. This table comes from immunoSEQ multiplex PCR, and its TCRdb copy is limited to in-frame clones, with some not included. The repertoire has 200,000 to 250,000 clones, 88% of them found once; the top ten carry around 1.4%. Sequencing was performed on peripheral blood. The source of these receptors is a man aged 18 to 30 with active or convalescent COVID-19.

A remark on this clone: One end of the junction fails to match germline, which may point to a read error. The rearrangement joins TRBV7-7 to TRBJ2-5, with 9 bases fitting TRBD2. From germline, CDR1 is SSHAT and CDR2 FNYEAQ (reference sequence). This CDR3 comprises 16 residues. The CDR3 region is CASSLGLAGIQETQYF. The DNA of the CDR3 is TGTGCTAGCAGCTTAGGGCTAGCGGGGATCCAAGAGACCCAGTACTTC.

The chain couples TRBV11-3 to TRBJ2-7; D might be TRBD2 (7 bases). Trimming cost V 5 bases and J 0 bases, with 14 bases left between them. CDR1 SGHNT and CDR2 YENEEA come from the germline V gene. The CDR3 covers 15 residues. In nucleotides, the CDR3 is TGTGCCAGCAGCCGAGGGGGGGGCGCCTCCTACGAGCAGTACTTC. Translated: CASSRGGGASYEQYF.

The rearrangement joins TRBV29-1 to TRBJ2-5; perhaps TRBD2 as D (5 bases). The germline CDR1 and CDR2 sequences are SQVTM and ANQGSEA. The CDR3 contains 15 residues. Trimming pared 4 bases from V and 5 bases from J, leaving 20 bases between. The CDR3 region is CSVGKGSGVQETQYF. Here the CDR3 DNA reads TGCAGCGTTGGAAAGGGTTCCGGGGTCCAGGAGACCCAGTACTTC.

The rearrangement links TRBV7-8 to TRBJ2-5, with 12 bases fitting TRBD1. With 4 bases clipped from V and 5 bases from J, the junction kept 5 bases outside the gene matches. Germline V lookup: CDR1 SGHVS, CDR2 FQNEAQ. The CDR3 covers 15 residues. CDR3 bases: TGTGCCAGCAGCTCCGGGACAGGGGGCACGGAGACCCAGTACTTC. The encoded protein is CASSSGTGGTETQYF.

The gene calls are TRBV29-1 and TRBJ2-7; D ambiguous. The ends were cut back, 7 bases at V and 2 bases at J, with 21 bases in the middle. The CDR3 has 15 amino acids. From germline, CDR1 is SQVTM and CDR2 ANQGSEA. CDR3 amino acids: CSAITRLPLTYEQYF. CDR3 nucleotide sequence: TGCAGCGCCATTACCAGGCTACCCCTGACCTACGAGCAGTACTTC.

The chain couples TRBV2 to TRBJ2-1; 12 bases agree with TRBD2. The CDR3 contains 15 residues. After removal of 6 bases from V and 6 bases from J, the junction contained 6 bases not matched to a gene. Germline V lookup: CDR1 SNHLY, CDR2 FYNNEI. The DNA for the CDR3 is TGTGCCAGCAGGGCTAGCGGGAGGGCCGGCAATGAGCAGTTCTTC. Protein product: CASRASGRAGNEQFF.

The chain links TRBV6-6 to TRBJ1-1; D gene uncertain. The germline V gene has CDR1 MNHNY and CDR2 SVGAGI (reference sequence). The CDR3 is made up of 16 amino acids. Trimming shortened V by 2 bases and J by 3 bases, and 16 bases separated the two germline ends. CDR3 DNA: TGTGCCAGCAGTTACGGGTCTTCGGGGATTCACACTGAAGCTTTCTTT. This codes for CASSYGSSGIHTEAFF.

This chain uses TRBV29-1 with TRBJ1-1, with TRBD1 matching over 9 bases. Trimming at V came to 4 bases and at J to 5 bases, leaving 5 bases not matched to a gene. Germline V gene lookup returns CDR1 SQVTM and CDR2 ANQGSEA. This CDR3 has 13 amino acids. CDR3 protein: CSVGDRALTEAFF. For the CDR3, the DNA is TGCAGCGTTGGGGACAGGGCTTTAACTGAAGCTTTCTTT. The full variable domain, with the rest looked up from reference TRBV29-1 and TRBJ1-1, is SAVISQKPSRDICQRGTSLTIQCQVDSQVTMMFWYRQQPGQSLTLIATANQGSEATYESGFVIDKFPISRPNLTFSTLTVSNMSPEDSSIYLCSVGDRALTEAFFGQGTRLTVV.

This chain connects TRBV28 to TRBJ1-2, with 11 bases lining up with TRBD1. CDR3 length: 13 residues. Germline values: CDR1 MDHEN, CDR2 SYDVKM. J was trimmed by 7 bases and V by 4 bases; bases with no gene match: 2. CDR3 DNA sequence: TGTGCCAGCAGTTGGACAGGGGGCGTTGGCTACACCTTC. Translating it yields CASSWTGGVGYTF.

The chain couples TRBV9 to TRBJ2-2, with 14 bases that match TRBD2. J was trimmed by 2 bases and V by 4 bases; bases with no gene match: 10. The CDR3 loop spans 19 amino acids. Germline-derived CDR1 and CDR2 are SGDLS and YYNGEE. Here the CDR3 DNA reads TGTGCCAGCAGCTCCGGGACTAGCGGGAGTTTCCGAAACACCGGGGAGCTGTTTTTT. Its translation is CASSSGTSGSFRNTGELFF. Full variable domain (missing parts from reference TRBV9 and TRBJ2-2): DSGVTQTPKHLITATGQRVTLRCSPRSGDLSVYWYQQSLDQGLQFLIQYYNGEERAKGNILERFSAQQFPDLHSELNLSSLELGDSALYFCASSSGTSGSFRNTGELFFGEGSRLTVL.

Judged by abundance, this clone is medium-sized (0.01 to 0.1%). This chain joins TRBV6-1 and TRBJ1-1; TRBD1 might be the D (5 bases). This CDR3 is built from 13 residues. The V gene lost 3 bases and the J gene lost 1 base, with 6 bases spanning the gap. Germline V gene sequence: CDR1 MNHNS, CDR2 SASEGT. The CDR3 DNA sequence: TGTGCCAGCAGTGACAGGGAGAACACTGAAGCTTTCTTT. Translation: CASSDRENTEAFF.

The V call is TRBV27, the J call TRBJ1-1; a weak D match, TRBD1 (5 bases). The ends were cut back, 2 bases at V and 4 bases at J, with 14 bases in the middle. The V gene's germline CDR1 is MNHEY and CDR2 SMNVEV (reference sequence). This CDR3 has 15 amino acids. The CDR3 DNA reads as TGTGCCAGCAGTTTAAATGTCAGGGTGAGCACTGAAGCTTTCTTT. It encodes CASSLNVRVSTEAFF.

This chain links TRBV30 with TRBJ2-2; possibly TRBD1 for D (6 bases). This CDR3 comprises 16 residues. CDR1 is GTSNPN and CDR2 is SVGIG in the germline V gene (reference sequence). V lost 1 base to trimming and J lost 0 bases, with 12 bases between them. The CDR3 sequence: CAWSADRFANTGELFF. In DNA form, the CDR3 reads TGTGCCTGGAGTGCCGACAGGTTCGCGAACACCGGGGAGCTGTTTTTT.

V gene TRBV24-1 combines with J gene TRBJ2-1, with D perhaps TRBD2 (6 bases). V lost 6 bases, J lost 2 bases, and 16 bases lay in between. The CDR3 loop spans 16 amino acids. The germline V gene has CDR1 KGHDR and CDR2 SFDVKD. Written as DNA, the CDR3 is TGTGCCACCAGTTTTGGACGGGAGAAGCCCTACAATGAGCAGTTCTTC. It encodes CATSFGREKPYNEQFF.

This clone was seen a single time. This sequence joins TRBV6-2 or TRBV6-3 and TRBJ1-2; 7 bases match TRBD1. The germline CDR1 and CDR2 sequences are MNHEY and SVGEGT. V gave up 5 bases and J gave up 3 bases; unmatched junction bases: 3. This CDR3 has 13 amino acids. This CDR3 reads CASSQDRDYGYTF. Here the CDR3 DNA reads TGTGCCAGCAGTCAAGACAGGGACTATGGCTACACCTTC.

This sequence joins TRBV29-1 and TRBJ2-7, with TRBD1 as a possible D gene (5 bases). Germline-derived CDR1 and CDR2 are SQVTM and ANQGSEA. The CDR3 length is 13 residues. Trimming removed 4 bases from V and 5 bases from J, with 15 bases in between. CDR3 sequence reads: CSVVGRVGHEQYF. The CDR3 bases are TGCAGCGTTGTGGGCAGGGTCGGGCACGAGCAGTACTTC.

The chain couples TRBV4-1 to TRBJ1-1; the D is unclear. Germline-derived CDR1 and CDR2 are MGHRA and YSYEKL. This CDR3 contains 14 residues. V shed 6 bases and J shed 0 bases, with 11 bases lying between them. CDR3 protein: CASRLVQLNTEAFF. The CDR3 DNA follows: TGCGCCAGCAGACTAGTTCAATTGAACACTGAAGCTTTCTTT.

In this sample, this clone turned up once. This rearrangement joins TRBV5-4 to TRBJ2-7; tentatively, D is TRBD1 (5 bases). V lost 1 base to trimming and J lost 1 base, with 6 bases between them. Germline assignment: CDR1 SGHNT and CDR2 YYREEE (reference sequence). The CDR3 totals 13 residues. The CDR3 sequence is CASSLQGSYEQYF. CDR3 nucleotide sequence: TGTGCCAGCAGCTTGCAGGGATCCTACGAGCAGTACTTC.

CDR3 sequence: CAWSVGQGLYEQYF. In DNA form, the CDR3 reads TGTGCCTGGAGTGTAGGGCAGGGGCTCTACGAGCAGTACTTC. V gene TRBV30 combines with J gene TRBJ2-7; a possible D gene is TRBD1 (6 bases). Germline V lookup: CDR1 GTSNPN, CDR2 SVGIG (reference sequence). Trimming took off 0 bases at V and 3 bases at J, with 12 bases between the two ends. This CDR3 region has 14 residues.

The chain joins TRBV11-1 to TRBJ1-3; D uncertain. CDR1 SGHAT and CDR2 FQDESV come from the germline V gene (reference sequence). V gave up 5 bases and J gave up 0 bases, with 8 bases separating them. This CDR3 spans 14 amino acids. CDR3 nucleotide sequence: TGTGCCAGCAGCCCCGGGATCTCTGGAAACACCATATATTTT. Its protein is CASSPGISGNTIYF.

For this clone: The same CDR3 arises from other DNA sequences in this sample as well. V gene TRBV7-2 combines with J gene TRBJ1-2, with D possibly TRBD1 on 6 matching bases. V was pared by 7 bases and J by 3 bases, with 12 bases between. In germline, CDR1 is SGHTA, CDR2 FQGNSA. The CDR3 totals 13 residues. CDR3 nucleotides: TGTGCCAGCACCGGGGGGGCAGACTATGGCTACACCTTC. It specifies CASTGGADYGYTF. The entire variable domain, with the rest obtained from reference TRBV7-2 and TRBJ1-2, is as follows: GAGVSQSPSNKVTEKGKDVELRCDPISGHTALYWYRQSLGQGLEFLIYFQGNSAPDKSGLPSDRFSAERTGGSVSTLTIQRTQQEDSAVYLCASTGGADYGYTFGSGTRLTVV.

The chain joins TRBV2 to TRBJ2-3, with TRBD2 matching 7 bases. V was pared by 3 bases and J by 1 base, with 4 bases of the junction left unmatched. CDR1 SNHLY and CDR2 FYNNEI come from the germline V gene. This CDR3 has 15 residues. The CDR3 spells CASSEASGRTDTQYF. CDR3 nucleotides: TGTGCCAGCAGTGAGGCTAGCGGACGCACAGATACGCAGTATTTT. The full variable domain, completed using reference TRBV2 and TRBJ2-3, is EPEVTQTPSHQVTQMGQEVILRCVPISNHLYFYWYRQILGQKVEFLVSFYNNEISEKSEIFDDQFSVERPDGSNFTLKIRSTKLEDSAMYFCASSEASGRTDTQYFGPGTRLTVL.

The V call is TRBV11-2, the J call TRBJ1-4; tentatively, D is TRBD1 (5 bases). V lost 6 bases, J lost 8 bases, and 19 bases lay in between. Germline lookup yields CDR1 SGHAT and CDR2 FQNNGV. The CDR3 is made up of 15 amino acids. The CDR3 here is CASRRWGRVGEKLFF. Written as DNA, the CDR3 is TGTGCCAGCAGGCGGTGGGGCAGGGTGGGCGAAAAACTGTTTTTT.

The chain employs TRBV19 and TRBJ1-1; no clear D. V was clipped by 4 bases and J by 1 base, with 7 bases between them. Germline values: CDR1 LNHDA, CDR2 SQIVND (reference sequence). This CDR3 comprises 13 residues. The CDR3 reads CASSRTRNTEAFF. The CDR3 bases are TGTGCCAGTAGTAGAACCAGGAACACTGAAGCTTTCTTT.

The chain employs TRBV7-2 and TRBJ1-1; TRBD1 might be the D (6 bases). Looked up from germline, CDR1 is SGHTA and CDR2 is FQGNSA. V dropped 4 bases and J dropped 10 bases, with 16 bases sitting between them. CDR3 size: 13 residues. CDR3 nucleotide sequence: TGTGCCAGCAGCTCTCTCCCAGGGGACGGAGCTTTCTTT. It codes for CASSSLPGDGAFF. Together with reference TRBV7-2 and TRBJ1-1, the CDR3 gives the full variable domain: GAGVSQSPSNKVTEKGKDVELRCDPISGHTALYWYRQSLGQGLEFLIYFQGNSAPDKSGLPSDRFSAERTGGSVSTLTIQRTQQEDSAVYLCASSSLPGDGAFFGQGTRLTVV.

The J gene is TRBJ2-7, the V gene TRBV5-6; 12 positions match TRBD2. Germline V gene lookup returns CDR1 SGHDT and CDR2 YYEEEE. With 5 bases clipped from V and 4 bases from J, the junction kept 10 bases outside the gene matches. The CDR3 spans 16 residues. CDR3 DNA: TGTGCCAGCAGGTATTGGGGTACTAGCGGGAGGTACGAGCAGTACTTC. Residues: CASRYWGTSGRYEQYF.

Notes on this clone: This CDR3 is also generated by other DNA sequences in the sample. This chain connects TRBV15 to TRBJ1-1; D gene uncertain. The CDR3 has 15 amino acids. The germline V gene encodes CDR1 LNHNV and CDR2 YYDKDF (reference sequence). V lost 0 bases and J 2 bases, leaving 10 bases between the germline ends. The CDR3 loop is CATSRDLAGNTEAFF. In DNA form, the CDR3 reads TGTGCCACCAGCAGAGATCTAGCGGGTAACACTGAAGCTTTCTTT.

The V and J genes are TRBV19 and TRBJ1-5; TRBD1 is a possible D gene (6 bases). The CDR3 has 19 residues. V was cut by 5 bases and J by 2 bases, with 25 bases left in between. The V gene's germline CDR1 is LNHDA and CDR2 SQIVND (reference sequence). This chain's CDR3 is CASSPSSNQQGPGNQPQHF. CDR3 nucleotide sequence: TGTGCCAGTAGTCCCTCTTCCAATCAACAGGGTCCGGGCAATCAGCCCCAGCATTTT.

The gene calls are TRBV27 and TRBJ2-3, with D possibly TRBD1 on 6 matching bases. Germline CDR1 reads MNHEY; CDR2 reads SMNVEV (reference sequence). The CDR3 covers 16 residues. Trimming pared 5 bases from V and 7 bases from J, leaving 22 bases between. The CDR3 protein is CASSTPRDIQSYTQYF. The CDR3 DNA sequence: TGTGCCAGCAGTACACCCCGGGACATACAGTCCTATACGCAGTATTTT.

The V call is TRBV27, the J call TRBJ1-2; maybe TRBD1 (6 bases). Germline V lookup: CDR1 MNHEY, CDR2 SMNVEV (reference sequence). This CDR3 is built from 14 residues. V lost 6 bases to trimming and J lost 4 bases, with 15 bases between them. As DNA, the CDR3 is TGTGCCAGCAGCTACGCGATGGGGGCCTATGGCTACACCTTC. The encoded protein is CASSYAMGAYGYTF.

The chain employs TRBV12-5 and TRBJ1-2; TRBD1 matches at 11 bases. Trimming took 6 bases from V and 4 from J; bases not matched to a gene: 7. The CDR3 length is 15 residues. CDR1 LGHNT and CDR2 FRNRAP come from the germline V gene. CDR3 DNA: TGTGCTAGTGGGAGGACAGGGGGCGCGAGCTATGGCTACACCTTC. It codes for CASGRTGGASYGYTF.

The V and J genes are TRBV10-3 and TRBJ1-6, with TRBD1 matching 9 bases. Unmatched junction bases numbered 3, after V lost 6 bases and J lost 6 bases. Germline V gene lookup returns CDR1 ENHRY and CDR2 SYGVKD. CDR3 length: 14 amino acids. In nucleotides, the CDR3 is TGTGCCATCAGGCTGACAGGGGGTAATTCACCCCTCCACTTT. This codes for CAIRLTGGNSPLHF.